This T cell receptor (beta chain) comes out of a study of cytomegalovirus exposure and HLA in healthy donors. PCR was performed using 60 Vbeta and 13 Jbeta primers. Measured with immunoSEQ multiplex PCR; TCRdb has only the in-frame clones, and not every one. The data hold approximately 130,000 clones, with 80% to 90% observed a single time. Findings of the study overall: Under in vitro conditions, three CMV-associated chains were confirmed as specific for CMV antigens. Prediction of most subjects' HLA-A and HLA-B alleles by TCR beta sequences was reportedly accurate. Indistinguishable V segments such as TRBV6-2 and TRBV6-3 were excluded. Later analysis suggested links between common viral pathogens and several top significant clusters.

This clone was detected once. The antigen remains undetermined. CDR1 and CDR2 (germline): SGHAT, FQNNGV. V shed 4 bases, J shed 3 bases, and the junction held 8 bases outside the gene matches. The CDR3 consists of 16 residues. The chain carries TRBV11-2 and TRBJ1-1; 10 bases fit TRBD1. The TCR sequence derives from a young woman in good health and CMV-seronegative. The sequenced material came from PBMCs. CDR3 DNA sequence: TGTGCCAGCAGCTACCACACTGGACAGGGGGACACTGAAGCTTTCTTT. It is translated as CASSYHTGQGDTEAFF.